This T cell receptor beta chain was profiled in a study of T-cell memory formation after mild COVID-19 (dated by TCRdb to the early 2020s). As for the study more broadly: TCR sequence clusters from the two donors were largely donor specific. In a couple of donors, T-cell clones that expanded and contracted after mild COVID-19 were tracked by sequencing TCRalpha and TCRbeta repertoires over time. The cohort was made up of two young adult volunteers, one female and one male, who were previously healthy. The investigation overall reported the following: Some responding clones were detected in pre-infection memory, suggesting pre-existing cross-reactive memory T cells joined the SARS-CoV-2 response. From day 15 to 85, contracting clones showed balanced CD4/CD8 phenotypes, whereas a second wave of clones that expanded from day 15 to 37 leaned towards CD4+. SARS-CoV-2 specificity of the second-wave clones peaking on day 37 was not confirmed. Only two mild cases were covered by the study, and larger cohorts that include severe cases with pre-infection samples were considered necessary. Contracting CD4+ clones turned up mainly in the CM and EM memory subsets, whereas EMRA was where CD8+ clones were enriched.

For sequencing, an Illumina NovaSeq 6000 was employed. TCRalpha and TCRbeta cDNA libraries were constructed by 5'RACE with constant-segment primers, with sample barcodes and unique molecular identifiers being introduced. RNA was extracted from every sample with Trizol reagent. Amplification of the libraries took two PCR steps, and the second step added a second sample barcode plus Illumina TruSeq adapters. Sequencing of the libraries was done on an Illumina NovaSeq, producing 2 x 150 bp paired-end reads. The paper's processing steps were these. Demultiplexing of reads and collapsing into UMI-guided consensus sequences were performed with migec v1.2.7. With mixcr v2.1.11, UMI consensuses were aligned to TRA and TRB V and J templates and assembled into clonotypes. Clonotypes were classified as expanded or contracted when called significant by both edgeR and NoisET, with noise models trained on biological replicates. For edgeR calls, the thresholds were a false discovery rate-adjusted p below 0.01 and a log2 fold-change of 1. As an exploratory analysis of dynamics, max-normalized trajectories of the 1000 most abundant clonotypes were examined by PCA with hierarchical clustering. The CD4 or CD8 phenotype of responding clones was assigned using the separately sequenced CD4+ and CD8+ repertoires. TCRdb cleaned the public reads at Q25 with fastp, built clones with MiXCR and kept in-frame beta chains. One record per CDR3 amino acid sequence lists the most common genes and DNA. Clone size and V and J calls follow TCRdb, not the original study. For this sample the table gives approximately 570,000 distinct CDR3 sequences, of which roughly 18% were detected only once. Approximately 12% of the sample lies in the top ten.

As regards this clonotype: This clone's antigen is unknown. Base qualities are not recorded, but no much larger clone differs from it by a single base.

Trimming removed 1 base from V and 0 bases from J; the gene matches leave 2 bases unexplained. Measured from the cysteine to the phenylalanine, the CDR3 is 18 residues long. Just CDR3 DNA is preserved here, 54 bases in frame from base 1. In the germline V gene, CDR1 corresponds to SNHLY and CDR2 to FYNNEI. Ficoll-Paque density gradient centrifugation was the method used to isolate PBMCs. The chain links TRBV2 with TRBJ2-2; the central 13 bases match TRBD2. What was sequenced was PBMCs or a T cell subset sorted from them (not recorded which). The sequence derives from an adult woman who had mild COVID-19 (a few samples of this study predate the infection). The sample titles of this study are shuffled in the database, so cell type and time point are left out; the donor was told from shared clones. The sequence in DNA is TGTGCCAGCAGTGAAGGGACTAGCGGGGGAGCGAACACCGGGGAGCTGTTTTTT. This sequence encodes CASSEGTSGGANTGELFF.